This T cell receptor beta chain originates from a study of blood T cell repertoires in COVID-19. Study-wide background: Sample material is recorded as cDNA or gDNA derived from T cells, B-cell-depleted T cells, or PBMCs.

The CDR3 loop spans 12 amino acids. The germline gives CDR1 ENHRY, CDR2 SYGVKD. Trimming shortened V by 6 bases and J by 8 bases, and 13 bases separated the two germline ends. As processed by the authors: Nucleated cell counts were estimated from reference gene primer amplification. The protocol was immunoSEQ multiplex PCR, while the TCRdb copy is restricted to in-frame clones and leaves out a portion. V and J calls and clone size come straight from that table; D and trimming were deduced from the DNA. The repertoire includes 75,000 to 80,000 clones, roughly 90% of them detected once, and 8.5% to 9.5% sits in the top ten.

The sample consisted of peripheral blood. The chain has TRBV10-3 and TRBJ1-2; D gene unclear. The receptor's source is a human donor in a cohort sampled during active COVID-19. Here the CDR3 reads CAIREGGTGYTF. CDR3 sequence (DNA): TGTGCCATCAGAGAGGGAGGAACGGGCTACACCTTC.